This TCR beta chain was observed in a study of OX40 agonist ivuxolimab in advanced cancers. Across the whole study: Around 40% of patients had received prior checkpoint inhibitor therapy.

On this clone: Antigen: not known.

The V end was cut by 2 bases, the J end by 1 base, with 12 bases between. The germline V gene encodes CDR1 MNHEY and CDR2 SVGAGI. This CDR3 spans 16 amino acids. General observations from the study: Not determined was the antigen specificity of the expanded peripheral T cells. Certain nonresponders additionally had low normalized T-cell clonal expansion.

Assay: immunoSEQ multiplex PCR; the TCRdb copy retains only in-frame clones and omits some. In the table there are tens of thousands of clones, 85% to 90% of which are singletons. Autoimmune disease history or systemic immunosuppression was exclusionary. Sample: CD4+ or CD8+ T cells sorted from blood, taken in a trial of the OX40 agonist ivuxolimab. This TCR came from an adult with an advanced solid tumor such as melanoma, head and neck, liver or kidney cancer. The chain couples TRBV6-5 to TRBJ2-1, with no clear D. CDR3 coding DNA: TGTGCCAGCAGTTACGATTTAAGCCTATCCTACAATGAGCAGTTCTTC. It codes for CASSYDLSLSYNEQFF.